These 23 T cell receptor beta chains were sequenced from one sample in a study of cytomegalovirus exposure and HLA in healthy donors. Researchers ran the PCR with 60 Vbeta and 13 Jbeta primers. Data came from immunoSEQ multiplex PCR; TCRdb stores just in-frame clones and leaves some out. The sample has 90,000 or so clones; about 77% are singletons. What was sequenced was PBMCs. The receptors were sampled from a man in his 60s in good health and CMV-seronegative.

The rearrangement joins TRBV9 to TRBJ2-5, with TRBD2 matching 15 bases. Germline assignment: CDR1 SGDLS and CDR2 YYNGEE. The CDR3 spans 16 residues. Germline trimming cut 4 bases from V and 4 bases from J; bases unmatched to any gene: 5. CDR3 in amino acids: CASSSPGLAGGETQYF. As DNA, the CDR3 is TGTGCCAGCAGCTCACCGGGACTAGCGGGGGGAGAGACCCAGTACTTC.

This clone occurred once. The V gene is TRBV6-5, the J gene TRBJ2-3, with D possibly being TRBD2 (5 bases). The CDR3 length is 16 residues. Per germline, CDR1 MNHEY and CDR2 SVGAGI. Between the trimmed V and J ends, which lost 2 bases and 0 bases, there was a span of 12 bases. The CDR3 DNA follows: TGTGCCAGCAGTTACGGGGAGTACACTAGCACAGATACGCAGTATTTT. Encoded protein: CASSYGEYTSTDTQYF.

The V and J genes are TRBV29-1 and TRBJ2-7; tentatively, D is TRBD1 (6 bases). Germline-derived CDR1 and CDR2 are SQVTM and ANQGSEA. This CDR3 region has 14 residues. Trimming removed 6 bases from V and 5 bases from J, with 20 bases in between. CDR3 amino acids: CSVKGTSGAHEQYF. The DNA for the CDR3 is TGCAGCGTCAAGGGCACGTCAGGGGCCCACGAGCAGTACTTC.

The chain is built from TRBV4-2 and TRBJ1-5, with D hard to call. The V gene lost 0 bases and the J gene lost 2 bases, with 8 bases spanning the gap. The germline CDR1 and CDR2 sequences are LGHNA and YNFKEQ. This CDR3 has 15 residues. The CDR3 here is CASSQDSGGNQPQHF. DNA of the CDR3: TGTGCCAGCAGCCAAGATTCCGGGGGCAATCAGCCCCAGCATTTT.

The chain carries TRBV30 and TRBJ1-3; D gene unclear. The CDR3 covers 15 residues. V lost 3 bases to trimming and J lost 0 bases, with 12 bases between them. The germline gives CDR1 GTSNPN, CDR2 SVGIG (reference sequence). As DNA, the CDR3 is TGTGCCTGGAGGGAGGGCATACTCTCTGGAAACACCATATATTTT. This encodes CAWREGILSGNTIYF. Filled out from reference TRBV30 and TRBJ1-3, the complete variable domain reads SQTIHQWPATLVQPVGSPLSLECTVEGTSNPNLYWYRQAAGRGLQLLFYSVGIGQISSEVPQNLSASRPQDRQFILSSKKLLLSDSGFYLCAWREGILSGNTIYFGEGSWLTVV.

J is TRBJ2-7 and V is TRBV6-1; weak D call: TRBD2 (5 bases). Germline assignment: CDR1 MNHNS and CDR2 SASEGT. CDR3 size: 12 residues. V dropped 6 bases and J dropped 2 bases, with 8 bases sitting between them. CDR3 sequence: CASRSGAYEQYF. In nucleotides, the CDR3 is TGTGCCAGCAGATCCGGGGCCTACGAGCAGTACTTC.

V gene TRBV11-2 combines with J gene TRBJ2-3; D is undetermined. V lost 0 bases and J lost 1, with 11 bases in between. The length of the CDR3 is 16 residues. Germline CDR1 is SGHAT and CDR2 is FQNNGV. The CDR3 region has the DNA TGTGCCAGCAGCTTAGAAGGTGAAGGAGGCACAGATACGCAGTATTTT. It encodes CASSLEGEGGTDTQYF.

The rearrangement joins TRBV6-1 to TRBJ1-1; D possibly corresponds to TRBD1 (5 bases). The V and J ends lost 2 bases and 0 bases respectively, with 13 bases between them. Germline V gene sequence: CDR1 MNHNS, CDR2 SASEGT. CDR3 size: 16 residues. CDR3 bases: TGTGCCAGCAGTGAATATCCAGGGCGGTTGAACACTGAAGCTTTCTTT. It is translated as CASSEYPGRLNTEAFF.

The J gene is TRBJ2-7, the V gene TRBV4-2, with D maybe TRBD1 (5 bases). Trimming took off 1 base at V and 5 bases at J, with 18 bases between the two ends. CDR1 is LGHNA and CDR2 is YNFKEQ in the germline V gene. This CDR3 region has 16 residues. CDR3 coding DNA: TGTGCCAGCAGCCAAGGGTACAGGTCTTTTGTCGACGAGCAGTACTTC. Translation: CASSQGYRSFVDEQYF.

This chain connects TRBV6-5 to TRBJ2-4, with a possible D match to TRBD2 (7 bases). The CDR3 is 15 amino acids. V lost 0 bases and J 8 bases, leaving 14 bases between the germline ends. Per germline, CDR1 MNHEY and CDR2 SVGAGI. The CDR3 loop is CASSYSGGGGDIQYF. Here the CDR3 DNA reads TGTGCCAGCAGTTACTCGGGGGGCGGGGGAGACATTCAGTACTTC.

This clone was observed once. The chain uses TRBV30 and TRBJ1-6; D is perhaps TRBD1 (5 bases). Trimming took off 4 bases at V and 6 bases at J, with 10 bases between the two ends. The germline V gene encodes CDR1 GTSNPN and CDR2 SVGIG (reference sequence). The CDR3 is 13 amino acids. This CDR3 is CAWNGGGNSPLHF. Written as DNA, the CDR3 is TGTGCCTGGAACGGGGGAGGTAATTCACCCCTCCACTTT.

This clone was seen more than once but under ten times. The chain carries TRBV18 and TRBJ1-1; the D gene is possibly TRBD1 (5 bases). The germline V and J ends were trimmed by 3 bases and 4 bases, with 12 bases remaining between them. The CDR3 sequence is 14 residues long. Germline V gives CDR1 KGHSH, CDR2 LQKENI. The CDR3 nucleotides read TGTGCCAGCTCACCGCGGGGGATCGGCACTGAAGCTTTCTTT. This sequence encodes CASSPRGIGTEAFF.

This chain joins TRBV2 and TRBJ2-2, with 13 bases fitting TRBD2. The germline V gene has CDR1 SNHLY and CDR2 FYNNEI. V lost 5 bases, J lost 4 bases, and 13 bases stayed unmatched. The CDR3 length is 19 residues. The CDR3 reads CASSRTSGGHIRGTGELFF. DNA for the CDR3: TGTGCCAGCAGTAGGACTAGCGGGGGCCACATTCGGGGCACCGGGGAGCTGTTTTTT.

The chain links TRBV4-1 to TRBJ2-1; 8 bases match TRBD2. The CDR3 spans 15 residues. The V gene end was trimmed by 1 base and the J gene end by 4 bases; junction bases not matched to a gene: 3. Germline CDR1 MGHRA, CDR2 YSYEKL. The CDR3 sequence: CASSQGSGIYNEQFF. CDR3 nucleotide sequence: TGCGCCAGCAGCCAAGGTAGCGGGATTTACAATGAGCAGTTCTTC.

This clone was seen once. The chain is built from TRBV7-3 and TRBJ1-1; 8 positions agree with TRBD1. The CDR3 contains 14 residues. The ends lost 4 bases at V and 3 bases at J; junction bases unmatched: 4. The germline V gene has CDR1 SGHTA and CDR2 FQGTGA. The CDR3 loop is CASSSLQGDTEAFF. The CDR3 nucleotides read TGTGCCAGCAGCTCCCTACAGGGGGACACTGAAGCTTTCTTT.

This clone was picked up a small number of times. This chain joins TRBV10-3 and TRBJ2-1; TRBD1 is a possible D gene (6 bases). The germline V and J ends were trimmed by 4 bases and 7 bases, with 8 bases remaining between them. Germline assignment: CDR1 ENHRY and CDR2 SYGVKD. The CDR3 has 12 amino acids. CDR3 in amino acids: CAISAGVNEQFF. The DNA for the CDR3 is TGTGCCATCAGTGCAGGGGTTAATGAGCAGTTCTTC.

As DNA, the CDR3 is TGCGCCAGCAGCCCGGTTGAGGGCGGAAGCGGGGAGCTGTTTTTT. This gives the protein CASSPVEGGSGELFF. V and J are TRBV5-1 and TRBJ2-2; TRBD2 is a possible D gene (5 bases). This CDR3 is 15 amino acids long. Germline V gene lookup returns CDR1 SGHRS and CDR2 YFSETQ. The germline V and J ends were trimmed by 4 bases and 7 bases, with 17 bases remaining between them.

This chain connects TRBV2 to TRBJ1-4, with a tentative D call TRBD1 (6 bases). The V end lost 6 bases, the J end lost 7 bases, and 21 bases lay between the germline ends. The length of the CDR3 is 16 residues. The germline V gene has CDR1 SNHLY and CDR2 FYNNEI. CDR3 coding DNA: TGTGCCAGCAGAGCGACCCTCAGGGGCGGGGGTGAAAAACTGTTTTTT. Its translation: CASRATLRGGGEKLFF.

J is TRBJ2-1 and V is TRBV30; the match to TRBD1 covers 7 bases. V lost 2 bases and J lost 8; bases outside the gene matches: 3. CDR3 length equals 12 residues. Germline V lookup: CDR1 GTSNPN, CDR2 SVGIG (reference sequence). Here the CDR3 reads CAWSNRGYEQFF. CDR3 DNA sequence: TGTGCCTGGAGTAACAGGGGCTATGAGCAGTTCTTC.

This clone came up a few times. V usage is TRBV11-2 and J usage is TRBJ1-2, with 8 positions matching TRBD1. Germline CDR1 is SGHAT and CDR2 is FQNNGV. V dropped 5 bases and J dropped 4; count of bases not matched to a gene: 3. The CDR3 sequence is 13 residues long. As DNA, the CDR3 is TGTGCCAGCAGCCCCGGGACAGGCTATGGCTACACCTTC. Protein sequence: CASSPGTGYGYTF.

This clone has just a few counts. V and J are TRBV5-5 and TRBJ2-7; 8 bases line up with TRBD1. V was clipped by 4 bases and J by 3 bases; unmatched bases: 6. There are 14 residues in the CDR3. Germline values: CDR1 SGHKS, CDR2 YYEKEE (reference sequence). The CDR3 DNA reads TGTGCCAGCAGCGCCGGGACAGGCCTCTACGAGCAGTACTTC. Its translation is CASSAGTGLYEQYF.

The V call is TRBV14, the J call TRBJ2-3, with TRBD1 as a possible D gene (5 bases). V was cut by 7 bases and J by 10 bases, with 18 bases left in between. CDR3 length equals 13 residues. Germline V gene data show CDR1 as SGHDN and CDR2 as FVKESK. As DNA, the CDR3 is TGTGCCAGCAACGACTCGGACATCCATGCGCAGTATTTT. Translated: CASNDSDIHAQYF. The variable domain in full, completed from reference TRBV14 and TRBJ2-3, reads EAGVTQFPSHSVIEKGQTVTLRCDPISGHDNLYWYRRVMGKEIKFLLHFVKESKQDESGMPNNRFLAERTGGTYSTLKVQPAELEDSGVYFCASNDSDIHAQYFGPGTRLTVL.

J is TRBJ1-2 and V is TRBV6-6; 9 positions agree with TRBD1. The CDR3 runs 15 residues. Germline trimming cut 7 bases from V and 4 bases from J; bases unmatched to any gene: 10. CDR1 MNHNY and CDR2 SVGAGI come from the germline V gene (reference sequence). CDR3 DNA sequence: TGTGCCAGCATTCCCGGGACAGGGCCCGGCTATGGCTACACCTTC. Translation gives CASIPGTGPGYGYTF.